This T cell receptor (beta chain) is from a study of human T cells and chemical hapten exposure. Study conclusions and caveats: Donors in the study had alopecia, meaning their immune response may differ from healthy people's.

Time point of the sample: pre-sensitization, week 0. The treatment denotes: therapeutic diphenylcyclopropenone sensitization with weekly scalp DPC. This clonotype came up a few times. No antigen is known for it. V trimming: 7 bases; J trimming: 10 bases; junction bases outside the gene matches: 13. The germline CDR1 and CDR2 sequences are SQVTM and ANQGSEA. The CDR3 covers 14 residues. Each cDNA molecule in the library carried unique molecular identifiers. TCRdb analysed the RACE reads with MiXCR anew, one entry per CDR3 protein. The table shows tens of thousands of distinct CDR3 sequences, with under 12% occurring only once.

The rearrangement links TRBV29-1 to TRBJ2-1; 10 bases agree with TRBD2. The TCR was taken from a man aged 25 to 45 with alopecia areata. Some clones in this sample may be carry-over from other donors' samples. The sample was whole blood, taken in connection with sensitization to the hapten diphenylcyclopropenone (DPC). The CDR3 protein is CSAERLAGEGEQFF. CDR3 coding DNA: TGCAGCGCTGAGAGGCTAGCGGGAGAGGGCGAGCAGTTCTTC.